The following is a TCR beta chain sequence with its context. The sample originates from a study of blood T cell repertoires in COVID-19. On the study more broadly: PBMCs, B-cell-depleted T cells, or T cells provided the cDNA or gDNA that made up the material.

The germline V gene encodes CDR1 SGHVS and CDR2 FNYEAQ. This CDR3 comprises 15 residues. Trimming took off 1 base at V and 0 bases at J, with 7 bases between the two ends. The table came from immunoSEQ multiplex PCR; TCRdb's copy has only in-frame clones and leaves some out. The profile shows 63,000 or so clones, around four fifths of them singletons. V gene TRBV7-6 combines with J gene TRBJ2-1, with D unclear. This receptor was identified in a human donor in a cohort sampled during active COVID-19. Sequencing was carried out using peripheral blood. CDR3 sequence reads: CASSLGLSSYNEQFF. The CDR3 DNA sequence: TGTGCCAGCAGCTTAGGGCTTTCCTCCTACAATGAGCAGTTCTTC.